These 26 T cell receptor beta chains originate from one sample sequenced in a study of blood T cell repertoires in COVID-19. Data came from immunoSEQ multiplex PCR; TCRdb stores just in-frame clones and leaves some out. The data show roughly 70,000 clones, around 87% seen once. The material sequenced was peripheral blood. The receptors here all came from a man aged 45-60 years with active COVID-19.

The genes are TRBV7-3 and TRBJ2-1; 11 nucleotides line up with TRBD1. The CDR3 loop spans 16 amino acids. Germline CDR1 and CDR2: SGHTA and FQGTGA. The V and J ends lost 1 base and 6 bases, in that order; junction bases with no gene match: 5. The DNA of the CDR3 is TGTGCCAGCAGCTTAAGCCGGGACAGGGGGTCCAATGAGCAGTTCTTC. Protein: CASSLSRDRGSNEQFF.

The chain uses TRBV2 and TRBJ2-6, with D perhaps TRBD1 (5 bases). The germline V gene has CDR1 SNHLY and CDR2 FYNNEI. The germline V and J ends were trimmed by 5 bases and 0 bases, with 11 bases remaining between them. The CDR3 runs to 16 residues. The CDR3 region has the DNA TGTGCCAGCAGTACCAGGGTCCGCTCTGGGGCCAACGTCCTGACTTTC. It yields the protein CASSTRVRSGANVLTF.

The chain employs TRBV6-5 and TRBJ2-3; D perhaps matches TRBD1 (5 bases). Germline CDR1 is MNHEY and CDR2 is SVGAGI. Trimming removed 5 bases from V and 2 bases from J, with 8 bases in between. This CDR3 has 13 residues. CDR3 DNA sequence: TGTGCCAGCAGTCGACAGTTCACAGATACGCAGTATTTT. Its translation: CASSRQFTDTQYF.

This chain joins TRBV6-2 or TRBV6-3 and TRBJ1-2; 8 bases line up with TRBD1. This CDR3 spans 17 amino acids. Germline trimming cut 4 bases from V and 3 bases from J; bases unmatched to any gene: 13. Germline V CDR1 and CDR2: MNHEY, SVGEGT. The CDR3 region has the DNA TGTGCCAGCAGTTGGCGAAACAGGGGGATAAGGCACTATGGCTACACCTTC. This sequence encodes CASSWRNRGIRHYGYTF.

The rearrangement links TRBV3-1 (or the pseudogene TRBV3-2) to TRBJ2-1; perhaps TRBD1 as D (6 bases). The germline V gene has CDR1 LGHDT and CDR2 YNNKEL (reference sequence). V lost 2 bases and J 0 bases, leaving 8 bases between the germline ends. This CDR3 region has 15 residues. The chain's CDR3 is CASSQQGSSYNEQFF. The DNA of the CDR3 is TGTGCCAGCAGCCAACAGGGGAGCTCCTACAATGAGCAGTTCTTC.

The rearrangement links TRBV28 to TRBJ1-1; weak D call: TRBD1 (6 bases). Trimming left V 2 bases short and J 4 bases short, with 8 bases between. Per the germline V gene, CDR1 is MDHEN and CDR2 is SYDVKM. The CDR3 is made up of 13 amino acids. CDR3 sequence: CASSLQTGTEAFF. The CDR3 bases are TGTGCCAGCAGTTTACAGACAGGCACTGAAGCTTTCTTT. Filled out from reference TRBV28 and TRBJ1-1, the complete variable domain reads DVKVTQSSRYLVKRTGEKVFLECVQDMDHENMFWYRQDPGLGLRLIYFSYDVKMKEKGDIPEGYSVSREKKERFSLILESASTNQTSMYLCASSLQTGTEAFFGQGTRLTVV.

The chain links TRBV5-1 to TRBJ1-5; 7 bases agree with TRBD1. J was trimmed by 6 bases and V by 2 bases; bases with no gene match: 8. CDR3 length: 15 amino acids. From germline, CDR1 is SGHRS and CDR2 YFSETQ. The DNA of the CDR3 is TGCGCCAGCAGCTTTGGGGGTCAGGGGGTTCAGCCCCAGCATTTT. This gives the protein CASSFGGQGVQPQHF.

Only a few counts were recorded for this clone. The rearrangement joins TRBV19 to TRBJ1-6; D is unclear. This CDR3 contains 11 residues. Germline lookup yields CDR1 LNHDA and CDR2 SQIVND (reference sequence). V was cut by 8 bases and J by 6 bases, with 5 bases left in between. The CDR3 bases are TGTGCCAGTTTCCTTAATTCACCCCTCCACTTT. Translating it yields CASFLNSPLHF.

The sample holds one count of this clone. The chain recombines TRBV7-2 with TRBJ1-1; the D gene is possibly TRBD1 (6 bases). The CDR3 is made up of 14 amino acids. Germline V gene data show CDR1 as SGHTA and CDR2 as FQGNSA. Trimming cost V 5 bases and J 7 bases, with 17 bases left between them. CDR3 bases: TGTGCCAGCAGCCTGGACAGATTCTCGGGTGAAGCTTTCTTT. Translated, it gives CASSLDRFSGEAFF. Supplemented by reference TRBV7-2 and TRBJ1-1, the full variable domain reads GAGVSQSPSNKVTEKGKDVELRCDPISGHTALYWYRQSLGQGLEFLIYFQGNSAPDKSGLPSDRFSAERTGGSVSTLTIQRTQQEDSAVYLCASSLDRFSGEAFFGQGTRLTVV.

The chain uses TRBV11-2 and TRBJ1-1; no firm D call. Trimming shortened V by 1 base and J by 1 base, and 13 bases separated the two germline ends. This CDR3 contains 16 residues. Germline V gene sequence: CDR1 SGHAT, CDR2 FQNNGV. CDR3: CASSLVSPRGNTEAFF. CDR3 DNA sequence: TGTGCCAGCAGCTTAGTATCCCCACGAGGGAACACTGAAGCTTTCTTT.

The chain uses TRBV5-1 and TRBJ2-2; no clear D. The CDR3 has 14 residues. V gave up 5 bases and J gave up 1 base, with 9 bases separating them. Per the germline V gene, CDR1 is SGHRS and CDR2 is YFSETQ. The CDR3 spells CASRGALNTGELFF. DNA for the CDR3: TGCGCCAGCAGAGGAGCGTTGAACACCGGGGAGCTGTTTTTT.

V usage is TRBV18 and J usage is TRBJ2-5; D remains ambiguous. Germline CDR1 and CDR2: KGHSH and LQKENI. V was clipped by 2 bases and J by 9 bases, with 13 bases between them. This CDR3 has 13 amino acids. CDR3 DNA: TGTGCCAGCTCACCAAACAGTCAAGGCTCCCAGTACTTC. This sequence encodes CASSPNSQGSQYF.

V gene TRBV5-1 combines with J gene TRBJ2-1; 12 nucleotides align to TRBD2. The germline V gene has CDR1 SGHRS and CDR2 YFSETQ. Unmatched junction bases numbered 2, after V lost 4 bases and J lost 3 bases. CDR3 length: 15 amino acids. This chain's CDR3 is CASSTTSGSYNEQFF. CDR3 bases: TGCGCCAGCAGCACGACTAGCGGGAGCTACAATGAGCAGTTCTTC.

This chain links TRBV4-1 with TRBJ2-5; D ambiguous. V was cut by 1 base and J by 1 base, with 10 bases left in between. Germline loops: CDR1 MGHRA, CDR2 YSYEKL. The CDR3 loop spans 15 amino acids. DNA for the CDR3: TGCGCCAGCAGCCAAGTCTCGGCGGTCCAAGAGACCCAGTACTTC. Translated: CASSQVSAVQETQYF.

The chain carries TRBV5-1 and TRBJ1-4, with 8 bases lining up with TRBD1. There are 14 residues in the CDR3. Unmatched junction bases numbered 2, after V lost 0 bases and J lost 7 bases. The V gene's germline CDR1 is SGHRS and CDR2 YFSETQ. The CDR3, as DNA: TGCGCCAGCAGCTTGGGACAGGGGAGTGAAAAACTGTTTTTT. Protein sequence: CASSLGQGSEKLFF.

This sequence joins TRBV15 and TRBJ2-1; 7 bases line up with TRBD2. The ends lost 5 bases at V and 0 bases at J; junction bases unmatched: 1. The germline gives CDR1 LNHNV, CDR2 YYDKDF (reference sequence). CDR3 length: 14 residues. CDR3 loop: CATSWTSSYNEQFF. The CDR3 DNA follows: TGTGCCACCAGCTGGACTAGCTCCTACAATGAGCAGTTCTTC. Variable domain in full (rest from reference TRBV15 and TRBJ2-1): DAMVIQNPRYQVTQFGKPVTLSCSQTLNHNVMYWYQQKSSQAPKLLFHYYDKDFNNEADTPDNFQSRRPNTSFCFLDIRSPGLGDTAMYLCATSWTSSYNEQFFGPGTRLTVL.

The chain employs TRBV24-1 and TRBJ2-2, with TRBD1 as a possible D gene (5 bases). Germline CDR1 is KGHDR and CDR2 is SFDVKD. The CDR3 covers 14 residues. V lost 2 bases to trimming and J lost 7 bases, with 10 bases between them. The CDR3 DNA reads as TGTGCCACCAGTGATTCTCAAGGGGTCGGGGAGCTGTTTTTT. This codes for CATSDSQGVGELFF.

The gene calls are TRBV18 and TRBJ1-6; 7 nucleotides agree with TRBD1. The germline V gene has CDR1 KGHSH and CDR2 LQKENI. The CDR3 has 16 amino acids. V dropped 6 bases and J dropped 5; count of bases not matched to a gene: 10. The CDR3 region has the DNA TGTGCCAGCTCCCAAGGACAGGCGAGAAATAATTCACCCCTCCACTTT. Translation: CASSQGQARNNSPLHF.

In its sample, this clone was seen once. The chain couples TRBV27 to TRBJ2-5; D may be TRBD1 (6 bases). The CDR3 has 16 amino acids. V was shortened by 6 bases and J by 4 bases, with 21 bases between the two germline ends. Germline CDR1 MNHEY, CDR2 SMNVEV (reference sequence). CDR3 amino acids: CASRSNAGAPRETQYF. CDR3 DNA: TGTGCCAGCAGAAGCAATGCAGGGGCCCCTAGAGAGACCCAGTACTTC.

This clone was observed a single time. CDR3 protein: CASSGLAYNEQFF. The CDR3 DNA is TGTGCCAGCAGCGGACTAGCTTACAATGAGCAGTTCTTC. The rearrangement joins TRBV14 to TRBJ2-1; TRBD2 matches 8 bases. With V trimmed by 5 bases and J by 4 bases, 1 base remained unmatched. Germline loops: CDR1 SGHDN, CDR2 FVKESK. The CDR3 length is 13 residues.

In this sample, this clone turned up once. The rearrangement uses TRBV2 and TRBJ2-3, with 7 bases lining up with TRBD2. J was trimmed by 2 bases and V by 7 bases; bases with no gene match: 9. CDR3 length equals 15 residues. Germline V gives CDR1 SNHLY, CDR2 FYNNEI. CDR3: CASKWAGVITDTQYF. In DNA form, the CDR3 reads TGTGCCAGCAAATGGGCGGGGGTTATCACAGATACGCAGTATTTT.

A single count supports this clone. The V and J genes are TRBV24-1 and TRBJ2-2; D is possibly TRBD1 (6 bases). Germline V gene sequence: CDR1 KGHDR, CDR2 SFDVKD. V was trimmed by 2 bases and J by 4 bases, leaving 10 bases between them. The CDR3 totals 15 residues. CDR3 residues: CATSDSRRGTGELFF. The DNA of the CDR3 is TGTGCCACCAGTGATTCCCGCAGGGGCACCGGGGAGCTGTTTTTT.

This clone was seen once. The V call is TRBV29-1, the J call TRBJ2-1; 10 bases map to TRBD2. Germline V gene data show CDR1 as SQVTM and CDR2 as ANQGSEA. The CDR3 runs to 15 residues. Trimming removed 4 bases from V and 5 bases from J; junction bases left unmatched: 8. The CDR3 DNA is TGCAGCGTTGGGGCCCTAGCGGGAGCCCACAATGAGCAGTTCTTC. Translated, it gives CSVGALAGAHNEQFF.

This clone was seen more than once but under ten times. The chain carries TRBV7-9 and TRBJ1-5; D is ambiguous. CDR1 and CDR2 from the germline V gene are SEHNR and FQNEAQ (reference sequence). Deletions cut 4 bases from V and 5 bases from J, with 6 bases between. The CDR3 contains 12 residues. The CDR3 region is CASSYWYQPQHF. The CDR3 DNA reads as TGTGCCAGCAGCTACTGGTATCAGCCCCAGCATTTT.

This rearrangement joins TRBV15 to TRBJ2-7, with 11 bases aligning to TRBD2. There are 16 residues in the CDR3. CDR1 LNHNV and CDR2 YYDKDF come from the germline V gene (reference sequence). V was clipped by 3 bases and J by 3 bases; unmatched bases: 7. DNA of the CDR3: TGTGCCACCAGCAGGGTACCGGGACTAGCGGACTACGAGCAGTACTTC. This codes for CATSRVPGLADYEQYF.

For the CDR3, the DNA is TGTGCCAGCAGCTCCAGGAATGGCCAGAATGAAGCTTTCTTT. Its translation: CASSSRNGQNEAFF. The chain combines TRBV5-6 with TRBJ1-1; the D is unclear. The CDR3 covers 14 residues. V was trimmed by 3 bases and J by 7 bases, leaving 16 bases between them. CDR1 SGHDT and CDR2 YYEEEE come from the germline V gene.